The clone carrying this T cell receptor beta chain has only one observation. What it recognizes is unknown. Germline trimming cut 11 bases from V and 5 bases from J; bases unmatched to any gene: 8. CDR3 size: 13 residues. The germline gives CDR1 MDHEN, CDR2 SYDVKM. The data stem from a study of cytomegalovirus exposure and HLA in healthy donors. Study-level background: The Caucasian-associated ancestry cluster held roughly 81% of more than 350 genotyped donors.

Primers for the PCR totalled 60 Vbeta and 13 Jbeta. Method: immunoSEQ multiplex PCR; TCRdb's copy keeps in-frame clones and lacks some. The sample consists of some 130,000 clones, approximately 60% of them appearing once. Findings and caveats of the study: TCR beta chains numbering about 160 were designated cytomegalovirus-associated.

The J gene is TRBJ1-5, the V gene TRBV28; 8 nucleotides match TRBD1. The sample consisted of PBMCs. This TCR came from a human donor in good health. CDR3 coding DNA: TGTGCCGTCAGGGGGCCTACCGATCAGCCCCAGCATTTT. It translates to CAVRGPTDQPQHF.